This passage covers 16 T cell receptor beta chains from one sample sequenced in a study of graft-versus-host responses after intestinal transplantation. No antigen has been identified for these receptors. Profiled with immunoSEQ multiplex PCR; TCRdb holds only in-frame clones, not every one. The profile covers about 59,000 clones, with 90% to 95% appearing a single time and more than 0.3% taken by the ten largest. Sequencing was performed on unstimulated CD4+ T cells sorted from spleen or lymph node cells, taken before transplant. The receptors come from a human donor who was the organ donor for an intestinal transplant.

The genes are TRBV7-2 and TRBJ2-1, with D possibly TRBD1 on 5 matching bases. Trimming stripped 5 bases from V and 7 bases from J, with 9 bases between. The CDR3 runs 12 residues. Germline lookup yields CDR1 SGHTA and CDR2 FQGNSA. CDR3 coding DNA: TGTGCCAGCAGCCCCGCAGGGAATGAGCAGTTCTTC. Translation: CASSPAGNEQFF. The complete variable domain, with remaining parts taken from reference TRBV7-2 and TRBJ2-1, reads GAGVSQSPSNKVTEKGKDVELRCDPISGHTALYWYRQSLGQGLEFLIYFQGNSAPDKSGLPSDRFSAERTGGSVSTLTIQRTQQEDSAVYLCASSPAGNEQFFGPGTRLTVL.

This chain's CDR3 is CASMSGGVYEQYF. The CDR3 DNA reads as TGTGCCAGCATGAGCGGGGGGGTTTACGAGCAGTACTTC. This chain uses TRBV2 with TRBJ2-7; 10 nucleotides agree with TRBD2. With V trimmed by 7 bases and J by 4 bases, 4 bases remained unmatched. Germline V gives CDR1 SNHLY, CDR2 FYNNEI. The CDR3 covers 13 residues.

The rearrangement uses TRBV15 and TRBJ1-4; D perhaps matches TRBD1 (5 bases). The V gene lost 1 base and the J gene lost 8 bases, with 17 bases spanning the gap. CDR3 length: 16 amino acids. Germline CDR1 and CDR2: LNHNV and YYDKDF (reference sequence). The CDR3 coding sequence is TGTGCCACCAGCAGAGCCCTGATCGGGGCAGGGGAAAAACTGTTTTTT. This encodes CATSRALIGAGEKLFF. The full variable domain, completed using reference TRBV15 and TRBJ1-4, is DAMVIQNPRYQVTQFGKPVTLSCSQTLNHNVMYWYQQKSSQAPKLLFHYYDKDFNNEADTPDNFQSRRPNTSFCFLDIRSPGLGDTAMYLCATSRALIGAGEKLFFGSGTQLSVL.

V and J are TRBV5-4 and TRBJ2-5, with TRBD2 identical over 9 bases. From germline, CDR1 is SGHNT and CDR2 YYREEE (reference sequence). The V and J ends lost 4 bases and 2 bases, in that order; junction bases with no gene match: 18. The CDR3 covers 19 residues. Here the CDR3 reads CASSRRPRGGGGRQETQYF. DNA of the CDR3: TGTGCCAGCAGCCGAAGGCCGCGGGGCGGGGGGGGCCGACAAGAGACCCAGTACTTC.

The chain is built from TRBV7-2 and TRBJ1-5; 11 bases align to TRBD1. The CDR3 is 17 amino acids. CDR1 and CDR2 from the germline V gene are SGHTA and FQGNSA. The V and J ends lost 1 base and 2 bases, in that order; junction bases with no gene match: 4. CDR3 DNA: TGTGCCAGCAGCTTAGGGACAGGGGGCAGAGGCAATCAGCCCCAGCATTTT. It yields the protein CASSLGTGGRGNQPQHF.

The V gene is TRBV5-6, the J gene TRBJ2-3; tentative D call: TRBD1 (6 bases). V was trimmed by 2 bases and J by 4 bases, leaving 14 bases between them. Germline CDR1 reads SGHDT; CDR2 reads YYEEEE. The CDR3 loop spans 15 amino acids. Written as DNA, the CDR3 is TGTGCCAGCAGCTTAAGACAGGTTTGGGCAGATACGCAGTATTTT. Its translation: CASSLRQVWADTQYF.

The V call is TRBV6-1, the J call TRBJ1-5; no definite D call. Per the germline V gene, CDR1 is MNHNS and CDR2 is SASEGT. Trimming took 10 bases from V and 0 from J, leaving 10 bases between them. The CDR3 is 13 amino acids. The CDR3 coding sequence is TGTGCCACCTGGACGGATAGCAATCAGCCCCAGCATTTT. This encodes CATWTDSNQPQHF.

The V and J genes are TRBV6-5 and TRBJ1-1; the D is unclear. The CDR3 is 13 amino acids. The ends were cut back, 4 bases at V and 11 bases at J, with 17 bases in the middle. The germline gives CDR1 MNHEY, CDR2 SVGAGI. Written as DNA, the CDR3 is TGTGCCAGCAGTTCTGCCTTGGGGTCCTCGGCTTTCTTT. It codes for CASSSALGSSAFF.

The chain carries TRBV12-5 and TRBJ2-1; tentative D call: TRBD2 (6 bases). Germline values: CDR1 LGHNT, CDR2 FRNRAP. This CDR3 has 13 amino acids. V dropped 0 bases and J dropped 8 bases, with 8 bases sitting between them. The CDR3 is CASGLVLAYEQFF. CDR3 DNA sequence: TGTGCTAGTGGTTTGGTACTAGCCTATGAGCAGTTCTTC.

J is TRBJ1-1 and V is TRBV4-1; the match to TRBD1 covers 7 bases. Trimming removed 4 bases from V and 3 bases from J; junction bases left unmatched: 5. CDR3 size: 14 residues. Germline V gene data show CDR1 as MGHRA and CDR2 as YSYEKL. The CDR3 region has the DNA TGCGCCAGCAGCCGACAGGGCAGAGACACTGAAGCTTTCTTT. Its protein is CASSRQGRDTEAFF.

The chain carries TRBV19 and TRBJ2-7; D perhaps matches TRBD2 (6 bases). Germline V lookup: CDR1 LNHDA, CDR2 SQIVND (reference sequence). The ends were cut back, 0 bases at V and 5 bases at J, with 8 bases in the middle. The CDR3 sequence is 13 residues long. CDR3 DNA: TGTGCCAGTAGTATAGAGGGGGGACACGAGCAGTACTTC. Translating gives CASSIEGGHEQYF.

The chain carries TRBV19 and TRBJ2-1, with a tentative D call TRBD1 (5 bases). The CDR3 is 15 amino acids. With 7 bases removed from V and 4 bases from J, the gap between germline ends came to 17 bases. Germline V CDR1 and CDR2: LNHDA, SQIVND (reference sequence). The CDR3, as DNA: TGTGCCAGTAAGGCAGGGCAACTCGTTTACAATGAGCAGTTCTTC. This translates into CASKAGQLVYNEQFF. Based on the CDR3 plus reference TRBV19 and TRBJ2-1, the full variable domain is DGGITQSPKYLFRKEGQNVTLSCEQNLNHDAMYWYRQDPGQGLRLIYYSQIVNDFQKGDIAEGYSVSREKKESFPLTVTSAQKNPTAFYLCASKAGQLVYNEQFFGPGTRLTVL.

This clone is a singleton in its sample. The chain combines TRBV5-6 with TRBJ1-1; 7 bases agree with TRBD1. CDR1 and CDR2 from the germline V gene are SGHDT and YYEEEE. CDR3 length: 13 residues. With 3 bases clipped from V and 4 bases from J, the junction kept 3 bases outside the gene matches. CDR3 amino acids: CASSSTGPTEAFF. The CDR3 coding sequence is TGTGCCAGCAGCTCGACAGGGCCCACTGAAGCTTTCTTT.

The V gene is TRBV10-3, the J gene TRBJ2-5; 13 bases agree with TRBD2. Germline trimming cut 5 bases from V and 3 bases from J; bases unmatched to any gene: 3. Germline CDR1 ENHRY, CDR2 SYGVKD. The CDR3 extends over 15 amino acids. CDR3 residues: CAISRTSGGEETQYF. The CDR3 DNA sequence: TGTGCCATCAGTAGGACTAGCGGGGGAGAAGAGACCCAGTACTTC.

This clone was seen just once. This chain links TRBV7-6 with TRBJ1-5; no clear D gene. The CDR3 has 15 amino acids. V gave up 1 base and J gave up 2 bases, with 9 bases separating them. The germline V gene has CDR1 SGHVS and CDR2 FNYEAQ. The CDR3, as DNA: TGTGCCAGCAGCTTAGACTGGACGGGCAATCAGCCCCAGCATTTT. As protein: CASSLDWTGNQPQHF.

The V gene is TRBV5-4, the J gene TRBJ1-1, with D perhaps TRBD1 (5 bases). Trimming stripped 3 bases from V and 10 bases from J, with 13 bases between. The CDR3 runs to 12 residues. Germline values: CDR1 SGHNT, CDR2 YYREEE (reference sequence). Here the CDR3 reads CASSSDTTRAFF. The CDR3, as DNA: TGTGCCAGCAGCTCGGACACCACCCGAGCTTTCTTT.